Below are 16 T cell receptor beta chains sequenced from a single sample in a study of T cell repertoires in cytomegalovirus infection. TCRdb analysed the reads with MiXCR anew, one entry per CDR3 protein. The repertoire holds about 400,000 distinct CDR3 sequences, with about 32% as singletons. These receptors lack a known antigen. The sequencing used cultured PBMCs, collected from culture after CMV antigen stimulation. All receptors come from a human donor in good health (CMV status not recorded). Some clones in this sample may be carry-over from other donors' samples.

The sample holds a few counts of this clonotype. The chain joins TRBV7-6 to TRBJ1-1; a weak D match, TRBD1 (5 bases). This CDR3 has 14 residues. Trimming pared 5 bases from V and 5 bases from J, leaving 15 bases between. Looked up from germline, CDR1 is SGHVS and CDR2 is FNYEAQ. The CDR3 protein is CASSLTVEETEAFF. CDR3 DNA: TGTGCCAGCAGCCTGACAGTTGAGGAGACTGAAGCTTTCTTT.

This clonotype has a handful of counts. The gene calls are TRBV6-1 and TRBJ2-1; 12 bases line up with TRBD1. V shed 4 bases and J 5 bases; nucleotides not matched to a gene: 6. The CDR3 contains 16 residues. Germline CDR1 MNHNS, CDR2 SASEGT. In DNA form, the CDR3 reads TGTGCCAGCAGTGTCGAGGGGACAGGGGGCCACAATGAGCAGTTCTTC. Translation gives CASSVEGTGGHNEQFF.

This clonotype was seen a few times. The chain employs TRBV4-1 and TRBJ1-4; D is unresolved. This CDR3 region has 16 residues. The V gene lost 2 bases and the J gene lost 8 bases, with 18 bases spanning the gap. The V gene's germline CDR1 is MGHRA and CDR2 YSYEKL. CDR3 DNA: TGCGCCAGCAGCCAACTCCGAGTGATAATTGGAGAAAAACTGTTTTTT. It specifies CASSQLRVIIGEKLFF.

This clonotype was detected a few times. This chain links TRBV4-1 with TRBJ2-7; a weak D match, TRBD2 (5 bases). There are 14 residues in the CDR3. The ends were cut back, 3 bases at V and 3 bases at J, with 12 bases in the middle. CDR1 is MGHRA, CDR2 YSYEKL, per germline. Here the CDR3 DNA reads TGCGCCAGCAGCCACACCTATGGACTCTACGAGCAGTACTTC. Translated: CASSHTYGLYEQYF.

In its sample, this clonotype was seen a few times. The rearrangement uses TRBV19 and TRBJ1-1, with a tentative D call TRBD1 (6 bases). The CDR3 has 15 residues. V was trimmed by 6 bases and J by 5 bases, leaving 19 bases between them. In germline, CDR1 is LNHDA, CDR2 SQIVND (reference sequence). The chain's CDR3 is CASSQRRGSRTEAFF. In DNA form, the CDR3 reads TGTGCCAGTAGCCAGCGGAGGGGGAGTAGAACTGAAGCTTTCTTT. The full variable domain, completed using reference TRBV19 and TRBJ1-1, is DGGITQSPKYLFRKEGQNVTLSCEQNLNHDAMYWYRQDPGQGLRLIYYSQIVNDFQKGDIAEGYSVSREKKESFPLTVTSAQKNPTAFYLCASSQRRGSRTEAFFGQGTRLTVV.

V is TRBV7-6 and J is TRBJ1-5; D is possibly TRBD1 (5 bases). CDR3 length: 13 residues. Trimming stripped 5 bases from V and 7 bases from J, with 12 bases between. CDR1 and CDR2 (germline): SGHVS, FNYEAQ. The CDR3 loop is CASSQGPGQPQHF. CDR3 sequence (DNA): TGTGCCAGCAGCCAGGGTCCAGGCCAGCCCCAGCATTTT.

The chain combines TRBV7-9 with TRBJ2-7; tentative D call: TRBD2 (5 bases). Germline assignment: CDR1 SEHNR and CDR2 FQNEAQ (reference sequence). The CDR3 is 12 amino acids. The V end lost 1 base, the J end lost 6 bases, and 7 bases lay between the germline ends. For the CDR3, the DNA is TGTGCCAGCAGCTTAGGAGGGTCCGAGCAGTACTTC. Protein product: CASSLGGSEQYF.

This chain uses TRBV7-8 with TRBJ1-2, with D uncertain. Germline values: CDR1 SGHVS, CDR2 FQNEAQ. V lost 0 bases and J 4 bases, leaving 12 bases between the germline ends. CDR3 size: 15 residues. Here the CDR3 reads CASSLALSRVYGYTF. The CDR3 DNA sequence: TGTGCCAGCAGCTTAGCGCTGAGTAGAGTCTATGGCTACACCTTC.

DNA for the CDR3: TGTGCCAGCAGTTTAATGGCTCGTAGTCAGCCCCAGCATTTT. Amino acid sequence: CASSLMARSQPQHF. The chain couples TRBV12-3 or TRBV12-4 to TRBJ1-5; D unresolved. V lost 2 bases and J lost 6, with 11 bases in between. The CDR3 length is 14 residues.

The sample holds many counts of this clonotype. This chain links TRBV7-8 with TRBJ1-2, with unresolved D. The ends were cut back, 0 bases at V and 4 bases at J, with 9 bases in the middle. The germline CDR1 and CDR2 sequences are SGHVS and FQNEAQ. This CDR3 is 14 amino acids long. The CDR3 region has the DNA TGTGCCAGCAGCTTAGCGAACCCCAGCTATGGCTACACCTTC. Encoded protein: CASSLANPSYGYTF.

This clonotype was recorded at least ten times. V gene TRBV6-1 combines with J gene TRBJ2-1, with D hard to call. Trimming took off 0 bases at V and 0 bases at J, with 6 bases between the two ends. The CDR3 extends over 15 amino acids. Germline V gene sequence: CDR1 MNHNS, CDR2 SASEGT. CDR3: CASSEAHSSYNEQFF. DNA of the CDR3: TGTGCCAGCAGTGAAGCCCACTCCTCCTACAATGAGCAGTTCTTC.

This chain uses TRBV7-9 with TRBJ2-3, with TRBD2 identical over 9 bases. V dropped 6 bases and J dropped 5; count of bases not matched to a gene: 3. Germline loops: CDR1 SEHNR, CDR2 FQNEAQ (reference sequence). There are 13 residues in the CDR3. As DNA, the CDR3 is TGTGCCAGCAGACCAGCGGGAGGAGATACGCAGTATTTT. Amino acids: CASRPAGGDTQYF.

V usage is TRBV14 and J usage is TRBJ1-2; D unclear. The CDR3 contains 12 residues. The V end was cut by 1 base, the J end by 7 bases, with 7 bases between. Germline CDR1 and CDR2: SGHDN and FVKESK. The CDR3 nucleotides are TGTGCCAGCAGCCAAGGGCCGTCTGGCTACACCTTC. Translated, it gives CASSQGPSGYTF.

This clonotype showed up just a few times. The CDR3: CASSFPSGRGRRSNEQYF. In DNA, the CDR3 is TGTGCCAGCAGTTTCCCCTCTGGAAGAGGGAGGAGAAGCAACGAGCAGTACTTC. J is TRBJ2-7 and V is TRBV28; D may be TRBD2 (6 bases). Trimming pared 3 bases from V and 5 bases from J, leaving 26 bases between. Per the germline V gene, CDR1 is MDHEN and CDR2 is SYDVKM. The CDR3 contains 18 residues.

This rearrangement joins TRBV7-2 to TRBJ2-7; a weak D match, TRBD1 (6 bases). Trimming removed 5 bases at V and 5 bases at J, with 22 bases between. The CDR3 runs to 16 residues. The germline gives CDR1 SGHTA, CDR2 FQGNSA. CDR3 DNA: TGTGCCAGCAGCCCCAGGGGCAGGGCCTTTGTCCACGAGCAGTACTTC. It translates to CASSPRGRAFVHEQYF.

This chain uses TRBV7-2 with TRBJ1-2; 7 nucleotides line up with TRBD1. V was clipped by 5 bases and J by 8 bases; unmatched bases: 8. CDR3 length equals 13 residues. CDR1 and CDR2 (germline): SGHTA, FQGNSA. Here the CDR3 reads CASSTGQDKGYTF. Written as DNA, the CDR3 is TGTGCCAGCAGCACCGGACAGGACAAGGGCTACACCTTC.